These 29 T cell receptor beta chains were all obtained from the same sample, sequenced in a study of metastatic and nonmetastatic thyroid tumors. Treatment of any kind had been given to no patient before thyroid surgery. TCRdb re-clonotyped the PCR reads via MiXCR. The sample shows about 82,000 clones, around an eighth of them seen only once. Sequenced input: tumor tissue. The receptors were sampled from a female donor with papillary thyroid cancer or a benign thyroid nodule (not recorded which). Some clones in this sample may be carry-over from other donors' samples.

This clone was detected many times. Distinct nucleotide sequences in the sample also encode this CDR3. The chain couples TRBV2 to TRBJ2-1; D may match TRBD1 or TRBD2 (6 bases each). The CDR3 spans 15 residues. Trimming took 1 base from V and 9 from J, leaving 16 bases between them. The V gene's germline CDR1 is SNHLY and CDR2 FYNNEI. CDR3 protein: CASSEGRVGGGEQFF. The CDR3 nucleotides read TGTGCCAGCAGTGAAGGCAGGGTAGGAGGGGGTGAGCAGTTCTTC.

This clone was found many times. This chain links TRBV28 with TRBJ2-7, with D perhaps being TRBD1 or TRBD2 (5 bases each). Trimming removed 3 bases at V and 10 bases at J, with 16 bases between. This CDR3 is built from 13 residues. Per the germline V gene, CDR1 is MDHEN and CDR2 is SYDVKM. The CDR3 coding sequence is TGTGCCAGCAGTTTTACGGGACGGACCCCCCAGTACTTC. Translated, it gives CASSFTGRTPQYF.

This clone was observed many times. This chain connects TRBV20-1 to TRBJ1-6; D ambiguous. Germline-derived CDR1 and CDR2 are DFQATT and SNEGSKA (reference sequence). V lost 3 bases and J lost 0, with 21 bases in between. The CDR3 runs 19 residues. CDR3 protein: CSASGFPLGKSSYNSPLHF. CDR3 nucleotide sequence: TGCAGTGCTAGTGGGTTTCCCCTAGGAAAGAGCTCCTATAATTCACCCCTCCACTTT.

This clone was found many times. The chain carries TRBV28 and TRBJ1-2; 7 bases match TRBD1. Germline V CDR1 and CDR2: MDHEN, SYDVKM. V gave up 3 bases and J gave up 3 bases; unmatched junction bases: 7. This CDR3 region has 15 residues. The CDR3 sequence is CASSLQGGGDYGYTF. CDR3 nucleotide sequence: TGTGCCAGCAGTTTGCAGGGAGGGGGCGACTATGGCTACACCTTC.

This clone was detected many times. The chain links TRBV9 to TRBJ1-2; maybe TRBD1 (6 bases). The V gene's germline CDR1 is SGDLS and CDR2 YYNGEE. V dropped 0 bases and J dropped 4 bases, with 13 bases sitting between them. The CDR3 is 15 amino acids. CDR3 sequence (DNA): TGTGCCAGCAGCGTAGTTGAGGGGGATCCCTATGGCTACACCTTC. Translating it yields CASSVVEGDPYGYTF.

In this sample, this clone turned up many times. The chain links TRBV5-1 to TRBJ1-1; TRBD1 matches 8 bases. Germline loops: CDR1 SGHRS, CDR2 YFSETQ. This CDR3 region has 15 residues. V shed 0 bases, J shed 0 bases, and the junction held 1 base outside the gene matches. The CDR3 loop is CASSLVQGVNTEAFF. CDR3 sequence (DNA): TGCGCCAGCAGCTTGGTACAGGGGGTGAACACTGAAGCTTTCTTT.

There are many counts of this clone. This sequence joins TRBV11-3 and TRBJ2-5; 8 bases fit TRBD1. Germline loops: CDR1 SGHNT, CDR2 YENEEA. This CDR3 has 15 residues. The J segment lost 5 bases and the V segment lost 5 bases, leaving 10 bases of the junction unmatched. CDR3 nucleotide sequence: TGTGCCAGCAGCGCCCGACAGGGGTTGCGGGAGACCCAGTACTTC. Its protein is CASSARQGLRETQYF. The whole variable domain, filled in from reference TRBV11-3 and TRBJ2-5, reads EAGVVQSPRYKIIEKKQPVAFWCNPISGHNTLYWYLQNLGQGPELLIRYENEEAVDDSQLPKDRFSAERLKGVDSTLKIQPAELGDSAVYLCASSARQGLRETQYFGPGTRLLVL.

This clone has a handful of counts. A single base separates this from a much larger clone, so it may be a read error. The sample contains more than one DNA sequence encoding this CDR3. This chain uses TRBV6-1 with TRBJ2-3; 10 bases are shared with TRBD2. Germline V gives CDR1 MNHNS, CDR2 SASEGT. The CDR3 is 12 amino acids. Written as DNA, the CDR3 is TGTGCCAGTAGTGAAGCGGGAGGGTCGGAGTATTTT. Translating gives CASSEAGGSEYF.

Many counts were recorded for this clone. This chain links TRBV6-1 with TRBJ2-3; D remains unclear. The CDR3 sequence is 12 residues long. V lost 6 bases and J 0 bases, leaving 4 bases between the germline ends. Germline CDR1 is MNHNS and CDR2 is SASEGT. The CDR3 sequence: CASSLSTDTQYF. The CDR3 nucleotides read TGTGCCAGCAGCCTCAGCACAGATACGCAGTATTTT.

This clone was picked up many times. The rearrangement joins TRBV10-1 to TRBJ2-5; D not certain. The CDR3 is made up of 11 amino acids. V shed 0 bases and J shed 5 bases, with 1 base lying between them. Looked up from germline, CDR1 is WNHNN and CDR2 is SYGVQD (reference sequence). The CDR3 DNA reads TGCGCCAGCAGTGAGTCGGAGACCCAGTACTTC. This codes for CASSESETQYF.

In its sample, this clone was seen many times. The chain is built from TRBV11-1 and TRBJ2-1; TRBD1 or TRBD2 may be the D gene (5 bases each). This CDR3 region has 14 residues. The germline V gene encodes CDR1 SGHAT and CDR2 FQDESV (reference sequence). V dropped 8 bases and J dropped 13 bases, with 24 bases sitting between them. CDR3 DNA: TGTGCCAGCGCGTCCGGGACCCCCGATGACAAACAGTTCTTC. Translation: CASASGTPDDKQFF.

This clone was seen many times. The rearrangement joins TRBV6-1 to TRBJ2-7; 7 bases agree with TRBD2. Germline lookup yields CDR1 MNHNS and CDR2 SASEGT. The CDR3 extends over 14 amino acids. V shed 5 bases, J shed 3 bases, and the junction held 7 bases outside the gene matches. The CDR3 loop is CASSLVGEGYEQYF. As DNA, the CDR3 is TGTGCCAGCAGTCTCGTAGGGGAGGGCTACGAGCAGTACTTC.

The rearrangement links TRBV5-1 to TRBJ2-7; no clear D. The CDR3 loop spans 16 amino acids. With 5 bases removed from V and 4 bases from J, the gap between germline ends came to 22 bases. CDR1 and CDR2 from the germline V gene are SGHRS and YFSETQ. The DNA of the CDR3 is TGCGCCAGCAGATACCTCAGGTCCCCACAGACTTACGAGCAGTACTTC. Protein product: CASRYLRSPQTYEQYF.

This chain links TRBV5-1 with TRBJ1-2; D not resolved. The CDR3 loop spans 14 amino acids. Germline V gene lookup returns CDR1 SGHRS and CDR2 YFSETQ. V lost 1 base and J lost 2, with 9 bases in between. CDR3 protein: CASSLSPGNYGYTF. The DNA for the CDR3 is TGCGCCAGCAGCTTGTCCCCGGGGAACTATGGCTACACCTTC.

This clone has just a few counts. A much larger clone differs from this one at a single base, so this may be a read error. This rearrangement joins TRBV15 to TRBJ1-1, with unresolved D. Germline V gives CDR1 LNHNV, CDR2 YYDKDF (reference sequence). CDR3 length equals 12 residues. The CDR3 region is CSTAGFNTEAFF. CDR3 DNA sequence: TGTTCCACCGCAGGCTTTAACACTGAAGCTTTCTTT.

This chain uses TRBV27 with TRBJ2-2; D is ambiguous. Germline-derived CDR1 and CDR2 are MNHEY and SMNVEV (reference sequence). The CDR3 consists of 13 residues. Trimming left V 6 bases short and J 9 bases short, with 14 bases between. CDR3 amino acids: CASRTYGTRELFF. The CDR3 DNA follows: TGTGCCAGCAGAACATACGGTACCAGGGAGCTGTTTTTT.

The table lists this clone with many counts. The chain uses TRBV30 and TRBJ1-5, with D unclear. Trimming removed 5 bases from V and 1 base from J, with 6 bases in between. CDR1 and CDR2 (germline): GTSNPN, SVGIG (reference sequence). This CDR3 is built from 12 residues. The CDR3 sequence: CAWSRSNQPQHF. In DNA, the CDR3 is TGTGCCTGGTCCAGAAGCAATCAGCCCCAGCATTTT.

J is TRBJ2-5 and V is TRBV5-4; no clear D gene. Trimming cost V 6 bases and J 5 bases, with 8 bases left between them. Germline V gene lookup returns CDR1 SGHNT and CDR2 YYREEE (reference sequence). CDR3 length: 11 amino acids. CDR3 residues: CASISGETQYF. CDR3 nucleotides: TGTGCCAGCATCTCCGGGGAGACCCAGTACTTC.

This clone was seen at least ten times. The chain uses TRBV6-1 and TRBJ2-1; D uncertain. CDR1 is MNHNS, CDR2 SASEGT, per germline. The CDR3 totals 15 residues. Trimming stripped 2 bases from V and 8 bases from J, with 16 bases between. CDR3 bases: TGTGCCAGCAGTGAACTCGAGGCTGATGCCTATGAGCAGTTCTTC. Protein product: CASSELEADAYEQFF.

About this clone: Being one base from a much bigger clone, this may be a read error. The chain recombines TRBV3-1 with TRBJ2-3, with 9 bases fitting TRBD2. This CDR3 has 16 residues. The germline CDR1 and CDR2 sequences are LGHDT and YNNKEL (reference sequence). In DNA, the CDR3 is TGTGCCAGCATCCAAGATCCAGGGCTAGCGGGAAGTACGCAGTATTTT. Amino acid sequence: CASIQDPGLAGSTQYF.

V is TRBV11-1 and J is TRBJ2-1; 8 bases fit TRBD2. The length of the CDR3 is 16 residues. The ends lost 2 bases at V and 6 bases at J; junction bases unmatched: 9. The germline gives CDR1 SGHAT, CDR2 FQDESV (reference sequence). As DNA, the CDR3 is TGTGCCAGCAGCTTAAGAGCGGGAGAGATCCGCAATGAGCAGTTCTTC. Translating gives CASSLRAGEIRNEQFF.

This clone was counted at least ten times. The chain couples TRBV30 to TRBJ1-6, with D possibly TRBD1 on 6 matching bases. Germline loops: CDR1 GTSNPN, CDR2 SVGIG (reference sequence). The CDR3 sequence is 12 residues long. CDR3 sequence (DNA): TGTGCTTCAACAGGGTCGGATTCACCCCTCCACTTT. The encoded protein is CASTGSDSPLHF.

Many counts were recorded for this clone. The chain recombines TRBV5-1 with TRBJ2-2; either TRBD1 or TRBD2 may supply D (5 bases each). This CDR3 is 16 amino acids long. CDR1 is SGHRS, CDR2 YFSETQ, per germline. Deletions cut 3 bases from V and 0 bases from J, with 12 bases between. CDR3 nucleotide sequence: TGCGCCAGCAGCTCAACCGGGACGTCGAACACCGGGGAGCTGTTTTTT. It codes for CASSSTGTSNTGELFF.

This clone was found many times. This chain links TRBV30 with TRBJ2-3; tentative D call: TRBD2 (6 bases). CDR1 and CDR2 from the germline V gene are GTSNPN and SVGIG (reference sequence). Trimming took 3 bases from V and 3 from J, leaving 10 bases between them. There are 13 residues in the CDR3. The CDR3 DNA is TGTGCCTGGAGGCGGGCGGGGACAGATACGCAGTATTTT. Amino acid sequence: CAWRRAGTDTQYF.

Ten or more counts support this clone. V gene TRBV30 combines with J gene TRBJ1-3; no clear D gene. Trimming removed 2 bases at V and 4 bases at J, with 6 bases between. The CDR3 has 12 residues. Germline lookup yields CDR1 GTSNPN and CDR2 SVGIG (reference sequence). Here the CDR3 reads CAWSSQGNTIYF. The CDR3 DNA is TGTGCCTGGAGTTCCCAGGGAAACACCATATATTTT.

This clone was recorded at least ten times. The chain carries TRBV18 and TRBJ2-3; the D is unclear. Trimming took off 1 base at V and 6 bases at J, with 8 bases between the two ends. Germline CDR1 is KGHSH and CDR2 is LQKENI. The CDR3 runs 13 residues. CDR3 DNA sequence: TGTGCCAGCTCACCACGGCTGTGGGATACGCAGTATTTT. Protein sequence: CASSPRLWDTQYF.

This clone was detected many times. In DNA form, the CDR3 reads TGTGCCAGCAAAGCATCTCCGAGCTCCTATAATTCACCCCTCCACTTT. Its protein product is CASKASPSSYNSPLHF. V usage is TRBV19 and J usage is TRBJ1-6; D gene unclear. V lost 9 bases and J 0 bases, leaving 15 bases between the germline ends. CDR1 and CDR2 from the germline V gene are LNHDA and SQIVND (reference sequence). This CDR3 has 16 amino acids.

The table lists this clone with a few counts. The junction and the germline gene differ at one end; a read error may be behind it. The V gene is TRBV2, the J gene TRBJ2-3; D not certain. CDR1 SNHLY and CDR2 FYNNEI come from the germline V gene. CDR3 length: 14 residues. The CDR3 protein is CTSRPGTTTDTQYF. DNA for the CDR3: TGTACCAGCAGGCCCGGTACAACCACAGATACGCAGTATTTT. The entire variable domain, with the rest obtained from reference TRBV2 and TRBJ2-3, is as follows: EPEVTQTPSHQVTQMGQEVILRCVPISNHLYFYWYRQILGQKVEFLVSFYNNEISEKSEIFDDQFSVERPDGSNFTLKIRSTKLEDSAMYFCTSRPGTTTDTQYFGPGTRLTVL.

In regard to this clone: This may be a read error, as it is one base from a much larger clone. Different DNA sequences within this sample yield the same CDR3. The V gene is TRBV5-4, the J gene TRBJ2-7; TRBD2 matches 10 bases. The germline CDR1 and CDR2 sequences are SGHNT and YYREEE (reference sequence). Unmatched junction bases numbered 12, after V lost 4 bases and J lost 5 bases. The CDR3 loop spans 16 amino acids. DNA for the CDR3: TGTGCCAGCAGCCTTCGGACTAGCGGCAGGTTCAACGAGCAGTACTTC. This sequence encodes CASSLRTSGRFNEQYF.